This T cell receptor (beta chain) appears in the sequencing data of a study of metastatic and nonmetastatic thyroid tumors. No treatment had been given to any patient before thyroid surgery. Points on this clone: The antigen is unknown.

V dropped 6 bases and J dropped 5; count of bases not matched to a gene: 9. The CDR3 contains 16 residues. CDR1 and CDR2 (germline): SGHAT, FQNNGV. General study points: TCR beta diversity was reportedly significantly higher in malignant thyroid tumors than benign nodules, in blood and tumor.

TCRdb recomputed clones from the PCR reads via MiXCR. The table lists roughly 46,000 clones, under 25% of them singletons, with around 3.2% in the top ten. The chain links TRBV11-2 to TRBJ2-5; TRBD2 matches 13 bases. The specimen sequenced was blood. This receptor was obtained from a male donor with papillary thyroid cancer or a benign thyroid nodule (not recorded which). Some clones in this sample may be carry-over from other donors' samples. DNA of the CDR3: TGTGCCAGCAGACCCGGGACTAGCGGGGTCCGGGAGACCCAGTACTTC. Encoded protein: CASRPGTSGVRETQYF.